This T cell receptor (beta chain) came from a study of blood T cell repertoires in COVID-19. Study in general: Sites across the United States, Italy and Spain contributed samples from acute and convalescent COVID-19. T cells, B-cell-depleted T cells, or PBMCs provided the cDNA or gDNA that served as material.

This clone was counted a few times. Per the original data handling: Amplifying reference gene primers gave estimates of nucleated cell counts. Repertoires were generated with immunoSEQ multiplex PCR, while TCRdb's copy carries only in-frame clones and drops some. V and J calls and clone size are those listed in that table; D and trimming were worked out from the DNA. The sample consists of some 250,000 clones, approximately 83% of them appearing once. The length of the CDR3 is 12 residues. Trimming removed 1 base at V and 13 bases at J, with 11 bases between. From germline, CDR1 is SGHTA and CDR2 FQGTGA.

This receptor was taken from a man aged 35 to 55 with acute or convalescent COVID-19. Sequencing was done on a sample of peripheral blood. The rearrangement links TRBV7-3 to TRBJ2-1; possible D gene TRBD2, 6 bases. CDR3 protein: CASSLMSGLQFF. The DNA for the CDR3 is TGTGCCAGCAGCTTAATGTCGGGACTTCAGTTCTTC.